The clone carrying this T cell receptor beta chain has a handful of counts. Its antigen remains unknown. TCR alpha and TCR beta cDNA libraries carrying sample barcodes and UMIs were produced by 5'RACE using constant-segment primers. TCRdb reanalysed the 5' RACE reads using MiXCR and keeps one entry per CDR3 protein. The sample holds fewer than 650,000 distinct CDR3 sequences, less than 25% seen once. This record comes from a study of T-cell memory formation after mild COVID-19. Study information: Largely donor-specific sequence clusters came from a couple of donors. Study conclusions and caveats: Pre-infection memory held some responding clones, suggesting pre-existing cross-reactive T cells responded. Whereas later expanders leaned CD4+, clones contracting day 15 to 85 showed a balanced CD4/CD8 makeup.

V dropped 7 bases and J dropped 2; count of bases not matched to a gene: 7. This CDR3 has 15 amino acids. Germline lookup yields CDR1 LGHNA and CDR2 YSLEER. V and J are TRBV4-3 and TRBJ2-3, with 9 bases aligning to TRBD1. This sequence originates from an adult woman who had mild COVID-19 (a few samples of this study predate the infection). Cell type and time point are not known. The sequenced sample consisted of PBMCs or a T cell subset sorted from them (not recorded which). The CDR3 nucleotides read TGCGCCAGCAACCACGGGGACAGGGACACAGATACGCAGTATTTT. Amino acids: CASNHGDRDTDTQYF.